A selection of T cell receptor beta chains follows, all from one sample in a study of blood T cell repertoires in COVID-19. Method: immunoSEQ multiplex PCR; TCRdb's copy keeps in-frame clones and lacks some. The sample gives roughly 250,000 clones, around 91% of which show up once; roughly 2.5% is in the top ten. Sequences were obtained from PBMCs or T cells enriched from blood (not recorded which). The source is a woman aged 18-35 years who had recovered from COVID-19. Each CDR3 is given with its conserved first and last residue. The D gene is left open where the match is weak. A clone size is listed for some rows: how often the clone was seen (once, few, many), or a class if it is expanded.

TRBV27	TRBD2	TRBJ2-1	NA	TGTGCCAGCAGTTTCGGTAGCGGGGGGACCTCCTACAATGAGCAGTTCTTC	CASSFGSGGTSYNEQFF
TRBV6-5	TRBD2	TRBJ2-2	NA	TGTGCCAGCACCGGGAGCGGGGGCACCGGGGAGCTGTTTTTT	CASTGSGGTGELFF
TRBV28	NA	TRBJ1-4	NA	TGTGCCAGCACCCAGAAGTGGGGGGGTGAAAAACTGTTTTTT	CASTQKWGGEKLFF
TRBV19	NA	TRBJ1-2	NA	TGTGCCAGTAGTATCGGGTATGGCTACACCTTC	CASSIGYGYTF
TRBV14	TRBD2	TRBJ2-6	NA	TGTGCCAGCAGCTACACTAGCGGGGGGGTCTCTGGGGCCAACGTCCTGACTTTC	CASSYTSGGVSGANVLTF
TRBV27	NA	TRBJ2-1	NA	TGTGCCAGCAGTTTATCAGGGAGCACCTACAATGAGCAGTTCTTC	CASSLSGSTYNEQFF
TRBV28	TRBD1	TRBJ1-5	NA	TGTGCCACAGGACAGGGGGTCCAGCCCCAGCATTTT	CATGQGVQPQHF
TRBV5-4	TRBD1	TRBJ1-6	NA	TGTGCCAGCAGCTCGGTGGGACAGGGAGGGAGGTCCTATAATTCACCCCTCCACTTT	CASSSVGQGGRSYNSPLHF
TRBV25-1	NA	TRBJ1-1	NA	TGTGCCAGCAGTCGCGGGATGAACACTGAAGCTTTCTTT	CASSRGMNTEAFF
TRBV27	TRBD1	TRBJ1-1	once	TGTGCCAGCAGTCCCGGACAGGGCAACACTGAAGCTTTCTTT	CASSPGQGNTEAFF
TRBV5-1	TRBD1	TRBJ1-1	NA	TGCGCCAGCTCTCAGACAGGGATCAACACTGAAGCTTTCTTT	CASSQTGINTEAFF
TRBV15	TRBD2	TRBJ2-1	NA	TGTGCCACCAGCAGCCCCACCCTGGGGGAGGGGAGCTCCTACAATGAGCAGTTCTTC	CATSSPTLGEGSSYNEQFF
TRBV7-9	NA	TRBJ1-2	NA	TGTGCCAGCAGCTCCCCGCTCTACTACGATGGCTACACCTTC	CASSSPLYYDGYTF
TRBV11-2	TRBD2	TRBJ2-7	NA	TGTGCCAGCAGCTTAGTTAGCGGGGGGGCATACGAGCAGTACTTC	CASSLVSGGAYEQYF
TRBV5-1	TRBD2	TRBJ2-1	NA	TGCGCCAGCAGCTTGCTTGGGACTAGCGGGGGTTACAATGAGCAGTTCTTC	CASSLLGTSGGYNEQFF
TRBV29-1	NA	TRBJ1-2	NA	TGCAGCGTTGCGGGAAACTATGGCTACACCTTC	CSVAGNYGYTF
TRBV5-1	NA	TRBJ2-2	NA	TGCGCCAGCAGCTTTACCGCCACGGGCGGGGAGCTGTTTTTT	CASSFTATGGELFF
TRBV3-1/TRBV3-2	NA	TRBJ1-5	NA	TGTGCCAGCAGCCAAGGTACCGGTAGCAATCAGCCCCAGCATTTT	CASSQGTGSNQPQHF
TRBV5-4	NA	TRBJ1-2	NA	TGTGCCAGCAGCGCAGGCCATCTTAACCCCGGCTACACCTTC	CASSAGHLNPGYTF
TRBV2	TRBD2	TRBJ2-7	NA	TGTGCCAGCAGTGACTCTGCGGGGGGTAGAGAGCAGTACTTC	CASSDSAGGREQYF
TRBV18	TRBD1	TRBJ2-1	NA	TGTGCCAGCTCACCACCCGGACAGGGGGCCTACAATGAGCAGTTCTTC	CASSPPGQGAYNEQFF
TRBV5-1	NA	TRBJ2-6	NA	TGCGCCAGCAGCTTGGCAGGTATTACCTCTGGGGCCAACGTCCTGACTTTC	CASSLAGITSGANVLTF
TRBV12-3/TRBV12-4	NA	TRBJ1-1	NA	TGTGCCAGCAATAGGGCGCGGGGCACTGAAGCTTTCTTT	CASNRARGTEAFF
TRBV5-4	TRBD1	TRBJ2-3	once	TGTGCCAGCAGCTTGGCGACAGGGGGAATCAGCACAGATACGCAGTATTTT	CASSLATGGISTDTQYF
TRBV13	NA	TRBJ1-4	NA	TGTGCCAGCAGCCACCCGACTCCACTTCCCTCCAAAAAACTGTTTTTT	CASSHPTPLPSKKLFF
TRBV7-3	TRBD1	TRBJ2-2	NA	TGTGCCAGCAGCTTGGACAGGTTGAACACCGGGGAGCTGTTTTTT	CASSLDRLNTGELFF
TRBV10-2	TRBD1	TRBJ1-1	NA	TGCGCCAGCAGCCGGACAGGGGGGGGTACTGAAGCTTTCTTT	CASSRTGGGTEAFF
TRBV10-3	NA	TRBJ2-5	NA	TGTGCCATCAGTGAGACCTATACAGGGGAGACCCAGTACTTC	CAISETYTGETQYF
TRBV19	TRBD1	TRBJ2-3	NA	TGTGCCAGTAGTCTTGACAGGGGCAGGGAGAATACGCAGTATTTT	CASSLDRGRENTQYF
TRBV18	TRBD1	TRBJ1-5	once	TGTGCCAGCTCCGCATGGGGACAGTTTCAGCCCCAGCATTTT	CASSAWGQFQPQHF
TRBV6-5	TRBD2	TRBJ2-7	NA	TGTGCCAGCAGTTCGACTAGCGGGGTCTCCTACGAGCAGTACTTC	CASSSTSGVSYEQYF
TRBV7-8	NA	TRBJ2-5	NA	TGTGCCAGCAGCTTAAGCCACAGGGAGACCCAGTACTTC	CASSLSHRETQYF
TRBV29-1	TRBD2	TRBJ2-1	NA	TGCAGCGTTGAAGATTCGAGCGGGGGTAACAATGAGCAGTTCTTC	CSVEDSSGGNNEQFF
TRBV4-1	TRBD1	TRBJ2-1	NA	TGCGCCAGCAGCCCAACAACCCACCCGGGACAGGTCTCCTACAATGAGCAGTTCTTC	CASSPTTHPGQVSYNEQFF
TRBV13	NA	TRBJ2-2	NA	TGTGCCAGCTGCCAGGGGTTAACCGGGGAGCTGTTTTTT	CASCQGLTGELFF
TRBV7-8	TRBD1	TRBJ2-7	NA	TGTGCCAGCAGCTTAGAAACAGGGGAACCATACGAGCAGTACTTC	CASSLETGEPYEQYF
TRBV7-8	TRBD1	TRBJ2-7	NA	TGTGCCAGCAGTGGACGACAGGGGGCCTACGAGCAGTACTTC	CASSGRQGAYEQYF
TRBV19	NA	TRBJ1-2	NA	TGTGCCAGTAGTCGGGGTTGGGACTATGGCTACACCTTC	CASSRGWDYGYTF
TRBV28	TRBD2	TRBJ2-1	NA	TGTGCCAGCAGGGGACTAGCGGGGGGGTCCCCTTACAATGAGCAGTTCTTC	CASRGLAGGSPYNEQFF
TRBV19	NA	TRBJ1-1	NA	TGTGCCAGTAGTATAGGGGGGGTACGGACTGAAGCTTTCTTT	CASSIGGVRTEAFF
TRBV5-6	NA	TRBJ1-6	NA	TGTGCCAGCAGCTTAGGGGGTTATAATTCACCCCTCCACTTT	CASSLGGYNSPLHF
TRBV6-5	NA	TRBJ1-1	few	TGTGCCAGCAGTTACAGGGGCAAGAACACTGAAGCTTTCTTT	CASSYRGKNTEAFF
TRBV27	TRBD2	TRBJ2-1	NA	TGTGCCAGCTCACTAGCGGGGGGAACATACAATGAGCAGTTCTTC	CASSLAGGTYNEQFF
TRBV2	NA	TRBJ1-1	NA	TGTGCCAGCATTGAGGTAGGGGTAAACACTGAAGCTTTCTTT	CASIEVGVNTEAFF
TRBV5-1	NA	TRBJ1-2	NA	TGCGCCAGCAGCTTGGACCCCGGGTCGGGCGGGGGTGGCTATGGCTACACCTTC	CASSLDPGSGGGGYGYTF
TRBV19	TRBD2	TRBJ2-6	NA	TGTGCCAGTACCGGGAGGAGTCCCTACGGGGCTGGGGCCAACGTCCTGACTTTC	CASTGRSPYGAGANVLTF
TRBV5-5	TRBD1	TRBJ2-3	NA	TGTGCCAGCAGCACCGGGACAGGGACCTTGGATACGCAGTATTTT	CASSTGTGTLDTQYF
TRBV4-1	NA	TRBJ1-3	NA	TGCGCCAGCAGCCAAGGTCCCGCAGGGGCTGGAAACACCATATATTTT	CASSQGPAGAGNTIYF
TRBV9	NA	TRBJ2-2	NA	TGTGCCAGCAGCGCCTCCGGGACTCCGAACACCGGGGAGCTGTTTTTT	CASSASGTPNTGELFF
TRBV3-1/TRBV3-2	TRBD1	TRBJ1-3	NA	TGTGCCAGCAGCCAGGGGACAGGGCAAAACACCATATATTTT	CASSQGTGQNTIYF
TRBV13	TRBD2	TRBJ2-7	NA	TGTGCCAGCAGCTTAGGCCTAGCGGGGGAACAGTACTTC	CASSLGLAGEQYF
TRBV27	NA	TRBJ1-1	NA	TGTGCCAGCAGTTTAGTTGGGGCGGCGGACGGGAGAGCTTTCTTT	CASSLVGAADGRAFF
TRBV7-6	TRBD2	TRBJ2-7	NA	TGTGCCAGCAGCCCGGGGGGAGGGCGGGCAAGGCGGTACGAGCAGTACTTC	CASSPGGGRARRYEQYF